Below are 2 T cell receptor beta chains sequenced from a single sample in a study of blood T cell repertoires in COVID-19. Libraries were prepared by immunoSEQ multiplex PCR; TCRdb keeps only in-frame clonotypes and omits some of them. This table holds tens of thousands of clones, more than 85% found once. Sequencing was carried out using peripheral blood. The receptors derive from a man aged 80 or over in a cohort sampled during active COVID-19.

The V and J genes are TRBV5-4 and TRBJ1-2; possibly TRBD1 for D (6 bases). V was clipped by 4 bases and J by 0 bases, with 19 bases between them. This CDR3 spans 17 amino acids. Germline V gene sequence: CDR1 SGHNT, CDR2 YYREEE (reference sequence). CDR3 in amino acids: CASSLGTFAEPNYGYTF. The CDR3, as DNA: TGTGCCAGCAGCCTCGGGACATTCGCGGAACCTAACTATGGCTACACCTTC.

The V and J genes are TRBV19 and TRBJ2-1; D unresolved. This CDR3 has 15 residues. Germline V gene lookup returns CDR1 LNHDA and CDR2 SQIVND (reference sequence). The V end was cut by 1 base, the J end by 5 bases, with 12 bases between. CDR3 sequence (DNA): TGTGCCAGTAGTATAGGGTCCCATTTAGACAATGAGCAGTTCTTC. It is translated as CASSIGSHLDNEQFF.